These T cell receptor beta chains were read from a single sample in a study of cytomegalovirus exposure and HLA in healthy donors. TCRdb's table, derived via immunoSEQ multiplex PCR, lists solely in-frame clones and lacks some. The table includes over 150,000 clones, roughly four fifths detected once. Sample: PBMCs. The receptors were gathered from a woman in her 30s in good health and CMV-seronegative. Both conserved end residues are part of each CDR3.

v_call	j_call	cdr3_length	cdr3_aa
TRBV15	TRBJ2-7	16	CATSRVMSGGSYEQYF
TRBV28	TRBJ2-7	14	CASRGGQGAYEQYF
TRBV4-3	TRBJ1-1	15	CASSQAGARLTEAFF
TRBV10-3	TRBJ1-1	11	CAISEYNEAFF
TRBV29-1	TRBJ1-4	16	CSVSHGAPGLGEKLFF
TRBV4-2	TRBJ2-1	13	CASSPLAGNEQFF
TRBV18	TRBJ2-5	14	CASSPEDRSETQYF
TRBV4-3	TRBJ2-7	13	CASSQGLRFEQYF
TRBV5-1	TRBJ1-1	15	CASSPSGEWNTEAFF
TRBV28	TRBJ1-3	11	CASTAGNTIYF
TRBV18	TRBJ2-7	17	CASSIGGGISAGYEQYF
TRBV28	TRBJ2-2	16	CASSIPGLPNTGELFF
TRBV2	TRBJ1-2	14	CASTMTGGNYGYTF
TRBV6-6	TRBJ2-4	16	CASSYQGQLAKNIQYF
TRBV9	TRBJ1-4	17	CASSVGVSGTGNEKLFF
TRBV19	TRBJ2-3	15	CASSRGRGVADTQYF
TRBV4-3	TRBJ1-4	17	CASSRNRDRSSNEKLFF
TRBV7-6	TRBJ1-1	13	CASSLEYDSEAFF
TRBV6-1	TRBJ2-7	14	CASSRTGGNYEQYF
TRBV4-1	TRBJ2-7	14	CASSQDLGTYEQYF
TRBV7-3	TRBJ2-3	13	CASSSTTGDTQYF
TRBV28	TRBJ2-3	15	CASSQLSGSLDTQYF
TRBV28	TRBJ2-3	15	CASSFLAGNADTQYF
TRBV29-1	TRBJ1-3	11	CSVLDGNTIYF
TRBV19	TRBJ2-7	16	CASRDLKQGSVYEQYF
TRBV30	TRBJ1-2	15	CAWSVPTGDGYGYTF
TRBV5-1	TRBJ1-3	16	CASSSTLGPSGNTIYF
TRBV19	TRBJ2-7	14	CASSIARDSGEQYF
TRBV7-2	TRBJ2-7	13	CASSSKPPLESYF
TRBV28	TRBJ1-1	13	CASSLTVQIEAFF
TRBV7-8	TRBJ1-4	18	CASSPTGGNLATNEKLFF
TRBV7-9	TRBJ1-3	15	CASSLDHYSRNTIYF
TRBV6-5	TRBJ2-7	15	CASSPGTADIYEQYF
TRBV18	TRBJ2-5	15	CASSPQRGREETQYF
TRBV28	TRBJ2-2	18	CASSLRLAGVTYTGELFF
TRBV19	TRBJ2-7	14	CASSTTGRTYEQYF
TRBV7-3	TRBJ2-3	15	CASSLTTGETDTQYF
TRBV2	TRBJ1-3	13	CASSEVSGNTIYF
TRBV6-1	TRBJ2-5	16	CASRERTSGNQETQYF
TRBV7-3	TRBJ2-1	15	CASSHGTSGSDEQFF